This paragraph reports one T cell receptor (beta chain). Its target is unknown. This entry is derived from a study of cytomegalovirus exposure and HLA in healthy donors. Study-level points and caveats: With DRB1 most and HLA-C fewest, TCR association rates differed between HLA loci in a later analysis. For cytomegalovirus status, the classifier reportedly gave diagnoses with high specificity and sensitivity. When analyzed later, a missense DCLRE1C variant was found to be linked to TCR beta V- and J-gene trimming.

Donors in the study were healthy people who gave bone marrow. The primer mix had 60 Vbeta and 13 Jbeta primers. Sequencing was performed with immunoSEQ multiplex PCR; in TCRdb, only in-frame clones are kept and a portion is missing. This sample has approximately 190,000 clones, with more than 75% found just once. The CDR3 sequence is 13 residues long. Trimming removed 2 bases at V and 2 bases at J, with 9 bases between. Germline V lookup: CDR1 SQVTM, CDR2 ANQGSEA. The TCR comes from a woman aged 45-59 years in good health and CMV-seropositive. This sequence joins TRBV29-1 and TRBJ2-5, with a weak D call TRBD1 (6 bases). Sequencing input: PBMCs. CDR3 bases: TGCAGCGTTGAACCGACAGGTCAAGAGACCCAGTACTTC. Translation gives CSVEPTGQETQYF.